The 3 T cell receptor beta chains below come from one sample, sequenced in a study of T cell changes during pregnancy in multiple sclerosis. Repertoires were generated with immunoSEQ multiplex PCR, while TCRdb's copy carries only in-frame clones and drops some. The sample has roughly 29,000 clones; around 90% are singletons. The specimen comprised CD8+ T cells from peripheral blood mononuclear cells, sampled before pregnancy. These receptors all come from a female donor with multiple sclerosis, enrolled in a pregnancy study.

This rearrangement joins TRBV28 to TRBJ1-1; TRBD1 matches at 8 bases. CDR3 size: 15 residues. V lost 1 base to trimming and J lost 4 bases; unmatched junction nucleotides: 5. The germline V gene encodes CDR1 MDHEN and CDR2 SYDVKM. CDR3 region: CASSLFRGQGTEAFF. The CDR3 DNA follows: TGTGCCAGCAGTTTATTCAGGGGGCAAGGCACTGAAGCTTTCTTT.

The chain couples TRBV27 to TRBJ2-1; 10 bases line up with TRBD2. This CDR3 comprises 17 residues. V was pared by 7 bases and J by 8 bases, with 17 bases of the junction left unmatched. CDR1 MNHEY and CDR2 SMNVEV come from the germline V gene (reference sequence). The CDR3 here is CASTLKGGLARWHEQFF. CDR3 nucleotides: TGTGCCAGCACCTTGAAAGGGGGACTAGCGAGGTGGCATGAGCAGTTCTTC.

The gene calls are TRBV4-2 and TRBJ1-1; D is uncertain. CDR1 is LGHNA and CDR2 is YNFKEQ in the germline V gene. Trimming left V 3 bases short and J 9 bases short, with 11 bases between. The CDR3 loop spans 12 amino acids. The CDR3 DNA sequence: TGTGCCAGCAGCCACTCCGGGAGGAAAGCTTTCTTT. Its protein product is CASSHSGRKAFF.